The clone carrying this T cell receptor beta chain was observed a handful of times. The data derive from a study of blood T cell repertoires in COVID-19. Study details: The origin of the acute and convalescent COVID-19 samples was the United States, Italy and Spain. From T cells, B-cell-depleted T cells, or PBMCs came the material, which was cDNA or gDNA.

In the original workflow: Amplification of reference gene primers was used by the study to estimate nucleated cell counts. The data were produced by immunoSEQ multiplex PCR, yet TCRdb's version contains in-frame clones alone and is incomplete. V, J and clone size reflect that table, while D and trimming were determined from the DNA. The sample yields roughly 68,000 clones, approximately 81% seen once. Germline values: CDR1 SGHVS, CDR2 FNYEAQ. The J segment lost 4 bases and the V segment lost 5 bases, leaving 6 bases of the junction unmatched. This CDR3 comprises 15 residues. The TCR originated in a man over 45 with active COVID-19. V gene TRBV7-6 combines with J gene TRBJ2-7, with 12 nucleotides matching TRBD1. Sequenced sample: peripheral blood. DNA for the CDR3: TGTGCCAGCAGCAACTGGGACAGGGGGCAGTACGAGCAGTACTTC. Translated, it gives CASSNWDRGQYEQYF. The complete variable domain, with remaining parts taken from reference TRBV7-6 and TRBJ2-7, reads GAGVSQSPRYKVTKRGQDVALRCDPISGHVSLYWYRQALGQGPEFLTYFNYEAQQDKSGLPNDRFSAERPEGSISTLTIQRTEQRDSAMYRCASSNWDRGQYEQYFGPGTRLTVT.